Listed here are 26 T cell receptor beta chains from one sample, sequenced in a study of vaccination and CD4 T cells after COVID-19. The treatment: approximately 10-day PBMC culture with coronavirus spike peptide pools or control peptides (ViraFEST assay). These receptors' antigens are unknown. Researchers used the Oncomine TCR Beta short-read assay to sequence DNA from cultured CD4+ T cells. TCRdb reprocessed the PCR reads with MiXCR, giving one entry per CDR3 protein. The sample lists 1,500 to 2,500 distinct CDR3 sequences, approximately 50% occurring once. The source material was CD4+ T cells from blood, cultured in vitro, sampled after SARS-CoV-2 vaccination. All receptors derive from a human donor who had recovered from COVID-19.

This chain links TRBV12-3 or TRBV12-4 with TRBJ1-2; D might be TRBD1 (5 bases). V shed 4 bases and J shed 7 bases, with 7 bases lying between them. The CDR3 length is 11 residues. The CDR3 region has the DNA TGTGCCAGCAGTTCCGGGGGTGGCTACACCTTC. Its translation is CASSSGGGYTF.

The chain links TRBV20-1 to TRBJ1-2, with D hard to call. The germline V gene has CDR1 DFQATT and CDR2 SNEGSKA (reference sequence). Trimming shortened V by 4 bases and J by 8 bases, and 11 bases separated the two germline ends. This CDR3 contains 11 residues. CDR3 coding DNA: TGCAGTGCTATGTCGGGCGTCGGCTACACCTTC. This codes for CSAMSGVGYTF.

The rearrangement joins TRBV19 to TRBJ2-5; D may be TRBD1 (5 bases). The CDR3 contains 16 residues. CDR1 and CDR2 (germline): LNHDA, SQIVND (reference sequence). V lost 1 base and J 4 bases, leaving 16 bases between the germline ends. CDR3 in amino acids: CASSIARTIGSETQYF. The DNA of the CDR3 is TGTGCCAGTAGTATAGCTAGGACAATTGGCTCAGAGACCCAGTACTTC. Filled out from reference TRBV19 and TRBJ2-5, the complete variable domain reads DGGITQSPKYLFRKEGQNVTLSCEQNLNHDAMYWYRQDPGQGLRLIYYSQIVNDFQKGDIAEGYSVSREKKESFPLTVTSAQKNPTAFYLCASSIARTIGSETQYFGPGTRLLVL.

This chain joins TRBV28 and TRBJ2-2; 7 positions agree with TRBD1. CDR1 is MDHEN and CDR2 is SYDVKM in the germline V gene. CDR3 size: 15 residues. V lost 3 bases to trimming and J lost 1 base; unmatched junction nucleotides: 2. CDR3 sequence (DNA): TGTGCCAGCAGTTTCGGGACAGTGAACACCGGGGAGCTGTTTTTT. Translated, it gives CASSFGTVNTGELFF.

This rearrangement joins TRBV7-2 to TRBJ2-5, with 13 bases aligning to TRBD2. Trimming at V came to 5 bases and at J to 5 bases, leaving 8 bases not matched to a gene. Germline V gene data show CDR1 as SGHTA and CDR2 as FQGNSA. The CDR3 extends over 16 amino acids. The CDR3 region is CASSARLAGGLETQYF. CDR3 bases: TGTGCCAGCAGCGCCCGACTAGCGGGGGGTCTTGAGACCCAGTACTTC.

V gene TRBV7-2 combines with J gene TRBJ2-3; D remains unclear. The CDR3 contains 15 residues. V lost 1 base, J lost 0 bases, and 8 bases lay in between. The germline V gene encodes CDR1 SGHTA and CDR2 FQGNSA. This CDR3 reads CASSLVGQSTDTQYF. For the CDR3, the DNA is TGTGCCAGCAGCTTAGTCGGCCAGAGCACAGATACGCAGTATTTT.

The rearrangement joins TRBV28 to TRBJ2-7; D gene unclear. V shed 5 bases and J shed 0 bases, with 5 bases lying between them. Germline V gene sequence: CDR1 MDHEN, CDR2 SYDVKM. The length of the CDR3 is 12 residues. The CDR3 DNA follows: TGTGCCAGCAGTACGAGCTCCTACGAGCAGTACTTC. Translated, it gives CASSTSSYEQYF.

The CDR3 coding sequence is TGTGCCTGGAGGGGGACCGAACGTACTAACTATGGCTACACCTTC. It specifies CAWRGTERTNYGYTF. J is TRBJ1-2 and V is TRBV30; possibly TRBD1 for D (5 bases). The CDR3 has 15 amino acids. Trimming cost V 3 bases and J 0 bases, with 14 bases left between them. Germline V gives CDR1 GTSNPN, CDR2 SVGIG (reference sequence).

This clonotype turned up a few times. The chain uses TRBV21-1 and TRBJ1-2. TRBV21-1 is classified as a pseudogene. The CDR3 loop spans 17 amino acids. The CDR3 region is CASSKRRDHRGGYGYTF. The CDR3 DNA is TGTGCCAGCAGCAAAAGGAGGGACCATAGGGGAGGCTATGGCTACACCTTC.

This clonotype was picked up a small number of times. J is TRBJ1-1 and V is TRBV6-5; possibly TRBD1 for D (6 bases). The V gene's germline CDR1 is MNHEY and CDR2 SVGAGI. The CDR3 extends over 14 amino acids. Trimming left V 2 bases short and J 5 bases short, with 12 bases between. The CDR3, as DNA: TGTGCCAGCAGTTACACTACAGGGATGACTGAAGCTTTCTTT. It yields the protein CASSYTTGMTEAFF.

The chain has TRBV7-9 and TRBJ2-7; no clear D gene. The germline V gene encodes CDR1 SEHNR and CDR2 FQNEAQ (reference sequence). This CDR3 comprises 14 residues. V was clipped by 2 bases and J by 7 bases, with 15 bases between them. CDR3 sequence: CASSLSIPLGEQYF. The DNA of the CDR3 is TGTGCCAGCAGCTTATCGATCCCATTGGGAGAGCAGTACTTC. The full variable domain, its missing parts supplied by reference TRBV7-9 and TRBJ2-7, is DTGVSQNPRHKITKRGQNVTFRCDPISEHNRLYWYRQTLGQGPEFLTYFQNEAQLEKSRLLSDRFSAERPKGSFSTLEIQRTEQGDSAMYLCASSLSIPLGEQYFGPGTRLTVT.

This clonotype was detected a few times. The V call is TRBV6-4, the J call TRBJ1-5, with a tentative D call TRBD1 (5 bases). The V gene's germline CDR1 is MRHNA and CDR2 SNTAGT. The V end was cut by 7 bases, the J end by 7 bases, with 11 bases between. The length of the CDR3 is 12 residues. Here the CDR3 reads CASIRQNQPQHF. CDR3 nucleotides: TGTGCCAGCATTAGACAGAACCAGCCCCAGCATTTT.

This chain uses TRBV20-1 with TRBJ2-7; D remains ambiguous. Germline V gene sequence: CDR1 DFQATT, CDR2 SNEGSKA (reference sequence). CDR3 length: 15 residues. V lost 3 bases and J 4 bases, leaving 19 bases between the germline ends. The chain's CDR3 is CSASNEARSVYEQYF. Here the CDR3 DNA reads TGCAGTGCTAGTAATGAGGCTAGATCTGTGTACGAGCAGTACTTC.

The gene calls are TRBV7-9 and TRBJ2-2; D remains unclear. The CDR3 consists of 11 residues. V lost 5 bases and J 5 bases, leaving 3 bases between the germline ends. Germline values: CDR1 SEHNR, CDR2 FQNEAQ (reference sequence). This chain's CDR3 is CASSQTGELFF. The CDR3 region has the DNA TGTGCCAGCAGCCAGACCGGGGAGCTGTTTTTT.

V gene TRBV6-1 combines with J gene TRBJ2-7; 8 bases line up with TRBD2. V was pared by 6 bases and J by 6 bases, with 10 bases of the junction left unmatched. This CDR3 contains 14 residues. Germline loops: CDR1 MNHNS, CDR2 SASEGT. The CDR3 sequence is CASRLAGNRFEQYF. The CDR3 nucleotides are TGTGCCAGCAGGTTAGCGGGAAATCGGTTCGAGCAGTACTTC.

V is TRBV7-9 and J is TRBJ2-5; D not resolved. This CDR3 is 8 amino acids long. The germline CDR1 and CDR2 sequences are SEHNR and FQNEAQ (reference sequence). V lost 8 bases and J lost 10, with 5 bases in between. CDR3 bases: TGTGCCAGCGGGGACCAGTACTTC. Translated: CASGDQYF.

J is TRBJ1-2 and V is TRBV28, with D perhaps TRBD1 (6 bases). From germline, CDR1 is MDHEN and CDR2 SYDVKM. This CDR3 is built from 16 residues. Between the trimmed V and J ends, which lost 4 bases and 7 bases, there was a span of 22 bases. The CDR3 protein is CASSSEAGAAGVGYTF. For the CDR3, the DNA is TGTGCCAGCAGTTCCGAAGCGGGGGCGGCAGGGGTTGGCTACACCTTC.

The V gene is TRBV12-3 or TRBV12-4, the J gene TRBJ1-2; D ambiguous. Deletions cut 0 bases from V and 4 bases from J, with 6 bases between. The CDR3 spans 13 residues. The CDR3 is CASSLARVYGYTF. The CDR3 bases are TGTGCCAGCAGTTTAGCAAGAGTCTATGGCTACACCTTC.

This rearrangement joins TRBV19 to TRBJ2-1, with 8 bases aligning to TRBD2. In germline, CDR1 is LNHDA, CDR2 SQIVND (reference sequence). V was pared by 7 bases and J by 5 bases, with 7 bases of the junction left unmatched. The CDR3 totals 14 residues. The CDR3 loop is CASISGSLDNEQFF. The CDR3 bases are TGTGCCAGTATCAGCGGGAGTCTGGACAATGAGCAGTTCTTC.

This clonotype showed up just a few times. The chain employs TRBV12-3 or TRBV12-4 and TRBJ2-5; a weak D match, TRBD1 (6 bases). The CDR3 runs 13 residues. Trimming shortened V by 8 bases and J by 5 bases, and 15 bases separated the two germline ends. Here the CDR3 DNA reads TGTGCCAGCTCTCAGGGGTACTGGGAGACCCAGTACTTC. Its protein product is CASSQGYWETQYF.

The chain uses TRBV7-3 and TRBJ2-1, with TRBD2 matching 8 bases. J lost 15 bases, V lost 0 bases, and 7 bases had no gene match. CDR3 length equals 13 residues. CDR1 and CDR2 (germline): SGHTA, FQGTGA. The CDR3 is CASSLTTSASRFF. CDR3 nucleotides: TGTGCCAGCAGCTTAACGACTAGCGCTTCTCGGTTCTTC.

The J gene is TRBJ2-2, the V gene TRBV6-1; 12 bases map to TRBD1. The V segment lost 6 bases and the J segment 6 bases; nucleotides outside the gene matches: 8. The CDR3 totals 16 residues. Germline V CDR1 and CDR2: MNHNS, SASEGT. CDR3 in amino acids: CASRPTGTGGSGELFF. The CDR3, as DNA: TGTGCCAGCAGACCAACCGGGACAGGGGGCTCCGGGGAGCTGTTTTTT.

The V gene is TRBV6-2 or TRBV6-3, the J gene TRBJ2-2; TRBD1 aligns across 7 bases. Germline CDR1 reads MNHEY; CDR2 reads SVGEGT. J gave up 1 base and V 6 bases, and 8 bases lay outside the gene matches. CDR3 size: 16 residues. The CDR3, as DNA: TGTGCCAGCAGCAACCCCTGGACAGGGAACACCGGGGAGCTGTTTTTT. Its protein is CASSNPWTGNTGELFF.

This clonotype was seen a handful of times. The rearrangement joins TRBV7-6 to TRBJ1-1; possible D gene TRBD1, 6 bases. Germline V gene data show CDR1 as SGHVS and CDR2 as FNYEAQ. V gave up 3 bases and J gave up 0 bases, with 17 bases separating them. The CDR3 contains 17 residues. The CDR3 spells CASSLGHLRTVNTEAFF. CDR3 nucleotide sequence: TGTGCCAGCAGCTTGGGACATTTGCGGACTGTGAACACTGAAGCTTTCTTT.

The chain carries TRBV4-1 and TRBJ1-1, with D hard to call. The CDR3 totals 13 residues. V was trimmed by 1 base and J by 7 bases, leaving 10 bases between them. The germline V gene encodes CDR1 MGHRA and CDR2 YSYEKL. This chain's CDR3 is CASSQVGYGEAFF. The CDR3 nucleotides are TGCGCCAGCAGCCAAGTCGGTTATGGTGAAGCTTTCTTT.

This clonotype has more than one count but fewer than ten. The chain is built from TRBV7-9 and TRBJ1-1; 9 nucleotides line up with TRBD1. Germline V gene lookup returns CDR1 SEHNR and CDR2 FQNEAQ (reference sequence). V dropped 5 bases and J dropped 4; count of bases not matched to a gene: 8. The CDR3 is 15 amino acids. The CDR3: CASSPGQGGTTEAFF. In DNA, the CDR3 is TGTGCCAGCAGCCCGGGACAGGGTGGTACCACTGAAGCTTTCTTT.